The source of this T cell receptor (beta chain) is a study of T cell changes during pregnancy in multiple sclerosis. This table comes from immunoSEQ multiplex PCR, and its TCRdb copy is limited to in-frame clones, with some not included. The sample has about 60,000 clones, roughly 90% seen once. This CDR3 contains 15 residues. From germline, CDR1 is LGHNA and CDR2 YSLEER. V was pared by 2 bases and J by 8 bases, with 6 bases of the junction left unmatched. Here the sequenced sample was peripheral blood, taken before pregnancy. This chain uses TRBV4-3 with TRBJ1-4, with TRBD1 matching over 9 bases. This clonotype originated in a female donor with multiple sclerosis, enrolled in a pregnancy study. CDR3 coding DNA: TGCGCCAGCAGCCAATCACCCACAGGGGGCGAAAAACTGTTTTTT. It specifies CASSQSPTGGEKLFF.